The 27 T cell receptor beta chains below were found in one sample sequenced in a study of OX40 agonist ivuxolimab in advanced cancers. Sequencing used immunoSEQ multiplex PCR; TCRdb keeps in-frame clones, though not all of them. Of fewer than 80,000 clones detected, nearly 90% appear once; the ten largest clones hold about 4%. The source material was CD4+ or CD8+ T cells sorted from blood, sampled in a trial of the OX40 agonist ivuxolimab. The receptors come from an adult with an advanced solid tumor such as melanoma, head and neck, liver or kidney cancer.

The gene calls are TRBV19 and TRBJ2-7; 8 nucleotides agree with TRBD1. The CDR3 covers 13 residues. Germline values: CDR1 LNHDA, CDR2 SQIVND (reference sequence). Trimming took 6 bases from V and 7 from J; bases not matched to a gene: 8. The CDR3 nucleotides read TGTGCCAGTAGCCGACAGGGGCGATGGGAGCAGTACTTC. It yields the protein CASSRQGRWEQYF.

The rearrangement links TRBV5-4 to TRBJ2-5; D may be TRBD1 (5 bases). Germline CDR1 SGHNT, CDR2 YYREEE (reference sequence). This CDR3 has 13 residues. The V end lost 4 bases, the J end lost 0 bases, and 7 bases lay between the germline ends. The CDR3 loop reads CASSKGNQETQYF. CDR3 in DNA: TGTGCCAGCAGCAAGGGGAACCAAGAGACCCAGTACTTC.

V usage is TRBV7-6 and J usage is TRBJ2-7; TRBD1 matches at 8 bases. The germline CDR1 and CDR2 sequences are SGHVS and FNYEAQ. CDR3 length equals 17 residues. V trimming: 2 bases; J trimming: 6 bases; junction bases outside the gene matches: 15. CDR3 DNA sequence: TGTGCCAGCAGCTTAACCCCAGGACAGGGAGGAATTGTCGAGCAGTACTTC. Its translation: CASSLTPGQGGIVEQYF.

The chain has TRBV6-5 and TRBJ2-3; TRBD2 agrees at 10 bases. V shed 4 bases, J shed 0 bases, and the junction held 4 bases outside the gene matches. Germline V gene data show CDR1 as MNHEY and CDR2 as SVGAGI. CDR3 size: 16 residues. CDR3 sequence (DNA): TGTGCCAGCAGTTCTAGCGGGAGAGCTAGCACAGATACGCAGTATTTT. It yields the protein CASSSSGRASTDTQYF.

Only one count was recorded for this clone. The V call is TRBV30, the J call TRBJ2-1; TRBD2 is a possible D gene (6 bases). With 0 bases removed from V and 14 bases from J, the gap between germline ends came to 17 bases. From germline, CDR1 is GTSNPN and CDR2 SVGIG (reference sequence). The length of the CDR3 is 13 residues. The CDR3 reads CAWSVQPRDSEFF. The CDR3 region has the DNA TGTGCCTGGAGTGTACAGCCACGGGACTCTGAGTTCTTC. The full variable domain, completed using reference TRBV30 and TRBJ2-1, is SQTIHQWPATLVQPVGSPLSLECTVEGTSNPNLYWYRQAAGRGLQLLFYSVGIGQISSEVPQNLSASRPQDRQFILSSKKLLLSDSGFYLCAWSVQPRDSEFFGPGTRLTVL.

V gene TRBV28 combines with J gene TRBJ1-2, with 7 positions matching TRBD1. Trimming cost V 6 bases and J 6 bases; bases outside gene matches: 7. The germline CDR1 and CDR2 sequences are MDHEN and SYDVKM. The CDR3 consists of 13 residues. The CDR3 reads CASSTTGKNGYTF. The CDR3 bases are TGTGCCAGCAGCACGACAGGGAAAAATGGCTACACCTTC.

V and J are TRBV27 and TRBJ2-5; D call uncertain. The CDR3 runs 11 residues. Germline V gene sequence: CDR1 MNHEY, CDR2 SMNVEV (reference sequence). V lost 5 bases, J lost 1 base, and 2 bases lay in between. CDR3 bases: TGTGCCAGCAGTACCCAAGAGACCCAGTACTTC. Its translation is CASSTQETQYF.

This sequence joins TRBV28 and TRBJ1-4, with 8 positions matching TRBD1. CDR1 is MDHEN and CDR2 is SYDVKM in the germline V gene. The CDR3 is 14 amino acids. V shed 7 bases and J 7 bases; nucleotides not matched to a gene: 8. The CDR3: CASILQGAGEKLFF. The CDR3 DNA is TGTGCCAGCATTCTCCAGGGGGCGGGTGAAAAACTGTTTTTT.

This clone has a handful of counts. The chain combines TRBV5-1 with TRBJ1-3; 7 bases map to TRBD1. V dropped 0 bases and J dropped 1; count of bases not matched to a gene: 1. Germline values: CDR1 SGHRS, CDR2 YFSETQ. The CDR3 runs to 15 residues. CDR3 residues: CASSLGTGSGNTIYF. The CDR3 nucleotides read TGCGCCAGCAGCTTGGGGACAGGATCTGGAAACACCATATATTTT.

The V call is TRBV7-2, the J call TRBJ2-5, with TRBD2 as a possible D gene (7 bases). Matching the DNA end better, TRBJ2-7 makes the J call doubtful. CDR1 SGHTA and CDR2 FQGNSA come from the germline V gene. The length of the CDR3 is 15 residues. The CDR3 DNA is TGTGCCAGCAGCTTAGCTTGGGGGGGCGGGTACGAGCAGTACTTC. Amino acids: CASSLAWGGGYEQYF.

V and J are TRBV18 and TRBJ2-2; no definite D call. The CDR3 has 15 residues. The V end lost 3 bases, the J end lost 0 bases, and 8 bases lay between the germline ends. The germline gives CDR1 KGHSH, CDR2 LQKENI. The chain's CDR3 is CASSPAASNTGELFF. CDR3 nucleotide sequence: TGTGCCAGCTCACCGGCGGCTTCGAACACCGGGGAGCTGTTTTTT.

The chain joins TRBV27 to TRBJ2-7; TRBD2 might be the D (5 bases). The length of the CDR3 is 13 residues. The ends were cut back, 4 bases at V and 6 bases at J, with 13 bases in the middle. CDR1 MNHEY and CDR2 SMNVEV come from the germline V gene (reference sequence). CDR3 in amino acids: CASSWRASGEQYF. The CDR3 bases are TGTGCCAGCAGTTGGCGGGCTTCAGGCGAGCAGTACTTC.

Comment on this clone: One junction end disagrees with the germline gene, perhaps due to a read error. V usage is TRBV11-2 and J usage is TRBJ2-3; 8 nucleotides line up with TRBD1. This CDR3 region has 15 residues. Looked up from germline, CDR1 is SGHAT and CDR2 is FQNNGV. This chain's CDR3 is CAGSLSTGVGDTQYF. CDR3 DNA sequence: TGTGCCGGCAGCTTGTCGACAGGGGTGGGAGATACGCAGTATTTT. Based on the CDR3 plus reference TRBV11-2 and TRBJ2-3, the full variable domain is EAGVAQSPRYKIIEKRQSVAFWCNPISGHATLYWYQQILGQGPKLLIQFQNNGVVDDSQLPKDRFSAERLKGVDSTLKIQPAKLEDSAVYLCAGSLSTGVGDTQYFGPGTRLTVL.

J is TRBJ1-5 and V is TRBV30; 8 nucleotides align to TRBD1. The germline V gene encodes CDR1 GTSNPN and CDR2 SVGIG (reference sequence). J was trimmed by 1 base and V by 2 bases; bases with no gene match: 4. The CDR3 covers 15 residues. The CDR3 DNA is TGTGCCTGGAGTCCCACAGGGGGGAGCAATCAGCCCCAGCATTTT. Encoded protein: CAWSPTGGSNQPQHF.

The chain is built from TRBV5-6 and TRBJ1-2; weak D call: TRBD1 (5 bases). V shed 4 bases and J shed 4 bases, with 17 bases lying between them. The germline V gene encodes CDR1 SGHDT and CDR2 YYEEEE. The CDR3 spans 15 residues. The CDR3 sequence: CASSPGGGSGYGYTF. CDR3 nucleotide sequence: TGTGCCAGCAGCCCGGGTGGGGGGTCTGGCTATGGCTACACCTTC.

This clone is a singleton in its sample. This sequence joins TRBV27 and TRBJ2-1, with 9 bases aligning to TRBD2. The CDR3 totals 15 residues. V lost 2 bases and J lost 7; bases outside the gene matches: 6. Germline assignment: CDR1 MNHEY and CDR2 SMNVEV (reference sequence). The CDR3 is CASSLGTSPSNEQFF. The CDR3 bases are TGTGCCAGCAGTTTAGGGACTAGCCCATCAAATGAGCAGTTCTTC.

The chain carries TRBV5-5 and TRBJ2-2; 8 bases agree with TRBD1. Germline lookup yields CDR1 SGHKS and CDR2 YYEKEE (reference sequence). V lost 4 bases to trimming and J lost 6 bases; unmatched junction nucleotides: 17. This CDR3 contains 18 residues. The CDR3 reads CASSRFVDRGKLSGELFF. CDR3 coding DNA: TGTGCCAGCAGCCGTTTTGTCGACAGGGGAAAGCTGTCCGGGGAGCTGTTTTTT.

The J gene is TRBJ2-1, the V gene TRBV10-3; D possibly corresponds to TRBD1 (8 bases). Germline CDR1 ENHRY, CDR2 SYGVKD. The V and J ends lost 3 bases and 10 bases respectively, with 19 bases between them. This CDR3 is 15 amino acids long. In DNA, the CDR3 is TGTGCCATCAGTGATGGACAGGGAGGGGAGCGGGAGCAGTTCTTC. Protein: CAISDGQGGEREQFF.

This clone was counted only a few times. This chain links TRBV30 with TRBJ1-5; the D gene is possibly TRBD1 (5 bases). V was trimmed by 5 bases and J by 9 bases, leaving 17 bases between them. This CDR3 contains 13 residues. Germline assignment: CDR1 GTSNPN and CDR2 SVGIG (reference sequence). DNA of the CDR3: TGTGCCTGGTCAGGGAGCCCGCTTGTGCCCCAGCATTTT. It specifies CAWSGSPLVPQHF.

This chain joins TRBV7-8 and TRBJ2-1; 10 bases line up with TRBD1. V lost 6 bases to trimming and J lost 5 bases; unmatched junction nucleotides: 4. CDR1 is SGHVS and CDR2 is FQNEAQ in the germline V gene. CDR3 length equals 14 residues. The CDR3 coding sequence is TGTGCCAGCAGGGTAGGGACAGGGGACAATGAGCAGTTCTTC. This gives the protein CASRVGTGDNEQFF.

This chain connects TRBV5-1 to TRBJ1-3; D is unresolved. In germline, CDR1 is SGHRS, CDR2 YFSETQ. The CDR3 spans 15 residues. The germline V and J ends were trimmed by 2 bases and 0 bases, with 9 bases remaining between them. The CDR3: CASSFDTYSGNTIYF. CDR3 in DNA: TGCGCCAGCAGCTTTGACACGTACTCTGGAAACACCATATATTTT.

The rearrangement joins TRBV7-9 to TRBJ2-3, with D possibly matching TRBD1 (5 bases). The CDR3 consists of 16 residues. Germline loops: CDR1 SEHNR, CDR2 FQNEAQ (reference sequence). The V and J ends lost 4 bases and 0 bases respectively, with 14 bases between them. The CDR3 DNA follows: TGTGCCAGCAGCTCTATAGGGGTTGCGAGCACAGATACGCAGTATTTT. This sequence encodes CASSSIGVASTDTQYF.

J is TRBJ2-1 and V is TRBV6-1; TRBD1 might be the D (5 bases). Germline V CDR1 and CDR2: MNHNS, SASEGT. This CDR3 has 16 residues. V lost 5 bases to trimming and J lost 1 base, with 15 bases between them. This chain's CDR3 is CASSKDPTASYNEQFF. The CDR3 DNA reads as TGTGCCAGCAGTAAAGACCCGACAGCTTCCTACAATGAGCAGTTCTTC.

This clone occurred once. The rearrangement uses TRBV7-3 and TRBJ2-3; 8 bases fit TRBD2. There are 15 residues in the CDR3. Germline CDR1 SGHTA, CDR2 FQGTGA. V trimming: 3 bases; J trimming: 2 bases; junction bases outside the gene matches: 4. CDR3 sequence (DNA): TGTGCCAGCAGCTTGGTAGCGGGGATCACAGATACGCAGTATTTT. The encoded protein is CASSLVAGITDTQYF. The full variable domain, completed using reference TRBV7-3 and TRBJ2-3, is GAGVSQTPSNKVTEKGKYVELRCDPISGHTALYWYRQSLGQGPEFLIYFQGTGAADDSGLPNDRFFAVRPEGSVSTLKIQRTERGDSAVYLCASSLVAGITDTQYFGPGTRLTVL.

The rearrangement joins TRBV7-2 to TRBJ2-5, with D possibly TRBD2 on 6 matching bases. This CDR3 comprises 15 residues. Trimming shortened V by 2 bases and J by 5 bases, and 15 bases separated the two germline ends. Germline V gives CDR1 SGHTA, CDR2 FQGNSA. CDR3 amino acids: CASSLHFSGGETQYF. CDR3 DNA sequence: TGTGCCAGCAGCTTACATTTCTCTGGGGGGGAGACCCAGTACTTC.

V gene TRBV5-1 combines with J gene TRBJ1-4; D might be TRBD1 (5 bases). V was trimmed by 7 bases and J by 7 bases, leaving 17 bases between them. The V gene's germline CDR1 is SGHRS and CDR2 YFSETQ. The CDR3 runs 14 residues. The CDR3 DNA sequence: TGCGCCAGCCGCCTTCCAGGGAGTGGTGAAAAACTGTTTTTT. Amino acid sequence: CASRLPGSGEKLFF.

J is TRBJ2-7 and V is TRBV4-3; 10 bases line up with TRBD1. CDR3 length: 16 residues. Looked up from germline, CDR1 is LGHNA and CDR2 is YSLEER. Trimming at V came to 0 bases and at J to 3 bases, leaving 5 bases not matched to a gene. The DNA for the CDR3 is TGCGCCAGCAGCCAAGACCGTTGGGACAGGGGCTACGAGCAGTACTTC. Its protein product is CASSQDRWDRGYEQYF.